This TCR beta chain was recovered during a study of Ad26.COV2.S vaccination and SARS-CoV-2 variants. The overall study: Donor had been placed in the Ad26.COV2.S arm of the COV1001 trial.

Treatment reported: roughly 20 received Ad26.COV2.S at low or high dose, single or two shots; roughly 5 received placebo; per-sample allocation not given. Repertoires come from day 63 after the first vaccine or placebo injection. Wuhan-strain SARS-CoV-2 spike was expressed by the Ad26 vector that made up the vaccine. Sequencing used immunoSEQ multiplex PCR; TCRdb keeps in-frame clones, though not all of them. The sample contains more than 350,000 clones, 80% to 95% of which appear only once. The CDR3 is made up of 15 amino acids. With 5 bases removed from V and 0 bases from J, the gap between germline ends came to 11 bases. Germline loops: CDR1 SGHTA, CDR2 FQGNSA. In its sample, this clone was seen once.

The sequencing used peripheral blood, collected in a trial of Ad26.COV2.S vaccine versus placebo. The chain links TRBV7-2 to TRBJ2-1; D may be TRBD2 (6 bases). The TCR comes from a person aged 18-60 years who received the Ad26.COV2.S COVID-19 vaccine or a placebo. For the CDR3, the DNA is TGTGCCAGCAGCGGTAGCGGCAGCTCCTACAATGAGCAGTTCTTC. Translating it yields CASSGSGSSYNEQFF.